The 32 T cell receptor beta chains below come from one sample, sequenced in a study of cytomegalovirus exposure and HLA in healthy donors. Sequencing was performed with immunoSEQ multiplex PCR; in TCRdb, only in-frame clones are kept and a portion is missing. The table has approximately 59,000 clones, 80% to 95% seen once; the top ten hold about 5.7%. Source material: PBMCs. These receptors originate from a man aged 18 to 35 in good health and CMV-seropositive.

The chain couples TRBV5-1 to TRBJ2-7; D not certain. Per the germline V gene, CDR1 is SGHRS and CDR2 is YFSETQ. V lost 4 bases to trimming and J lost 0 bases, with 23 bases between them. This CDR3 region has 18 residues. Written as DNA, the CDR3 is TGCGCCAGCAGCAGGAAGCCATCGGAGTCCCTTAGCTCCTACGAGCAGTACTTC. It encodes CASSRKPSESLSSYEQYF.

This clone was counted a single time. The chain recombines TRBV11-2 with TRBJ1-5; D is undetermined. This CDR3 has 15 amino acids. In germline, CDR1 is SGHAT, CDR2 FQNNGV. V lost 1 base and J lost 0, with 7 bases in between. DNA for the CDR3: TGTGCCAGCAGCTTAGGGCGGAATAGCAATCAGCCCCAGCATTTT. It translates to CASSLGRNSNQPQHF.

The chain uses TRBV9 and TRBJ2-7, with 11 bases identical to TRBD2. CDR1 is SGDLS, CDR2 YYNGEE, per germline. The J segment lost 6 bases and the V segment lost 0 bases, leaving 11 bases of the junction unmatched. This CDR3 is 17 amino acids long. The CDR3: CASSVGPLAGGPREQYF. The CDR3 nucleotides read TGTGCCAGCAGCGTAGGTCCGTTAGCGGGAGGGCCCCGCGAGCAGTACTTC.

This rearrangement joins TRBV15 to TRBJ2-7, with D perhaps matching TRBD2 (5 bases). Germline V lookup: CDR1 LNHNV, CDR2 YYDKDF (reference sequence). The CDR3 loop spans 13 amino acids. V shed 5 bases and J shed 4 bases, with 12 bases lying between them. Here the CDR3 reads CATSRDRGYEQYF. The CDR3, as DNA: TGTGCCACCAGCCGGGATCGGGGATACGAGCAGTACTTC.

The CDR3 coding sequence is TGTGCCAGCACCCCTTTTAGCACAAGCGGAAACACCATATATTTT. It is translated as CASTPFSTSGNTIYF. The chain recombines TRBV6-5 with TRBJ1-3, with D uncertain. Trimming removed 7 bases at V and 4 bases at J, with 17 bases between. Germline-derived CDR1 and CDR2 are MNHEY and SVGAGI. The CDR3 length is 15 residues.

This clone appeared a single time. The V gene is TRBV30, the J gene TRBJ2-7, with TRBD2 as a possible D gene (5 bases). This CDR3 has 13 amino acids. Germline CDR1 reads GTSNPN; CDR2 reads SVGIG (reference sequence). V lost 0 bases, J lost 6 bases, and 12 bases lay in between. CDR3 protein: CAWSVTAVSEQYF. In nucleotides, the CDR3 is TGTGCCTGGAGTGTAACAGCGGTAAGCGAGCAGTACTTC.

The chain uses TRBV7-6 and TRBJ2-2; 8 bases line up with TRBD2. This CDR3 spans 15 amino acids. J lost 2 bases, V lost 10 bases, and 9 bases had no gene match. Germline V gives CDR1 SGHVS, CDR2 FNYEAQ. The CDR3 loop reads CATGGAGANTGELFF. The CDR3 region has the DNA TGTGCCACCGGTGGAGCGGGAGCTAACACCGGGGAGCTGTTTTTT. Drawing the rest from reference TRBV7-6 and TRBJ2-2, the complete variable domain is GAGVSQSPRYKVTKRGQDVALRCDPISGHVSLYWYRQALGQGPEFLTYFNYEAQQDKSGLPNDRFSAERPEGSISTLTIQRTEQRDSAMYRCATGGAGANTGELFFGEGSRLTVL.

This chain connects TRBV7-9 to TRBJ1-5, with 10 nucleotides matching TRBD1. V trimming: 3 bases; J trimming: 7 bases; junction bases outside the gene matches: 6. The V gene's germline CDR1 is SEHNR and CDR2 FQNEAQ (reference sequence). The CDR3 is 15 amino acids. CDR3 loop: CASSFSETGGQPQHF. The CDR3 nucleotides read TGTGCCAGCAGCTTTAGTGAGACAGGGGGCCAGCCCCAGCATTTT.

This clone showed up just once. This sequence joins TRBV4-1 and TRBJ2-7; D possibly corresponds to TRBD2 (6 bases). The CDR3 contains 17 residues. Between the trimmed V and J ends, which lost 0 bases and 3 bases, there was a span of 18 bases. CDR1 and CDR2 (germline): MGHRA, YSYEKL. CDR3 sequence (DNA): TGCGCCAGCAGCCAAGATCGGTTGAGTAGCGGTTTCTACGAGCAGTACTTC. This sequence encodes CASSQDRLSSGFYEQYF.

A single count supports this clone. V is TRBV7-9 and J is TRBJ2-2; D is uncertain. Germline V gene lookup returns CDR1 SEHNR and CDR2 FQNEAQ (reference sequence). This CDR3 comprises 15 residues. V gave up 5 bases and J gave up 5 bases, with 15 bases separating them. The CDR3, as DNA: TGTGCCAGCAGCCCCCGCGGATCGAGTACCGGGGAGCTGTTTTTT. Translated, it gives CASSPRGSSTGELFF.

This chain links TRBV6-1 with TRBJ2-1; 10 nucleotides agree with TRBD2. CDR1 is MNHNS, CDR2 SASEGT, per germline. V trimming: 4 bases; J trimming: 4 bases; junction bases outside the gene matches: 7. The CDR3 length is 16 residues. CDR3 residues: CASSATLAGDYNEQFF. CDR3 sequence (DNA): TGTGCCAGCAGTGCTACCCTAGCGGGAGATTACAATGAGCAGTTCTTC.

This chain links TRBV27 with TRBJ2-1; TRBD2 might be the D (5 bases). The V gene's germline CDR1 is MNHEY and CDR2 SMNVEV (reference sequence). The V end lost 0 bases, the J end lost 5 bases, and 11 bases lay between the germline ends. This CDR3 comprises 15 residues. CDR3 sequence: CASSLSRLANNEQFF. DNA for the CDR3: TGTGCCAGCAGTTTATCGCGGCTAGCCAACAATGAGCAGTTCTTC.

The sample holds one count of this clone. The chain joins TRBV28 to TRBJ1-3; possible D gene TRBD1, 5 bases. Trimming left V 6 bases short and J 2 bases short, with 11 bases between. CDR1 and CDR2 (germline): MDHEN, SYDVKM. The CDR3 has 14 amino acids. Written as DNA, the CDR3 is TGTGCCAGCAGCCTCTCCAGGGCTGGAAACACCATATATTTT. Protein sequence: CASSLSRAGNTIYF.

In its sample, this clone was seen once. The chain employs TRBV6-4 and TRBJ2-2, with 7 bases fitting TRBD1. This CDR3 comprises 15 residues. Germline CDR1 and CDR2: MRHNA and SNTAGT. With 3 bases clipped from V and 5 bases from J, the junction kept 6 bases outside the gene matches. CDR3: CASSESAGGTGELFF. DNA of the CDR3: TGTGCCAGCAGTGAGTCGGCAGGGGGAACCGGGGAGCTGTTTTTT.

The J gene is TRBJ2-7, the V gene TRBV10-2; no clear D gene. Germline CDR1 and CDR2: WSHSY and SAAADI. Trimming took 3 bases from V and 4 from J, leaving 13 bases between them. The CDR3 runs to 14 residues. The CDR3 DNA reads as TGCGCCAGCAGTGAAATGCAGCGCCCATACGAGCAGTACTTC. Translation gives CASSEMQRPYEQYF.

The chain is built from TRBV29-1 and TRBJ1-4, with D possibly being TRBD1 (5 bases). The CDR3 contains 15 residues. Per the germline V gene, CDR1 is SQVTM and CDR2 is ANQGSEA. With 2 bases removed from V and 7 bases from J, the gap between germline ends came to 17 bases. The CDR3 DNA is TGCAGCGTTGAAAAGGAGGGGCTAGGAAGTGAAAAACTGTTTTTT. This sequence encodes CSVEKEGLGSEKLFF.

The chain employs TRBV7-3 and TRBJ2-3; 7 bases map to TRBD1. The CDR3 totals 14 residues. Unmatched junction bases numbered 5, after V lost 3 bases and J lost 5 bases. From germline, CDR1 is SGHTA and CDR2 FQGTGA. CDR3 coding DNA: TGTGCCAGCAGCTTGGGGACAGCACGAGATACGCAGTATTTT. This codes for CASSLGTARDTQYF. Looking up the rest from reference TRBV7-3 and TRBJ2-3 gives the full variable domain: GAGVSQTPSNKVTEKGKYVELRCDPISGHTALYWYRQSLGQGPEFLIYFQGTGAADDSGLPNDRFFAVRPEGSVSTLKIQRTERGDSAVYLCASSLGTARDTQYFGPGTRLTVL.

The CDR3: CASSSLSGPGNTIYF. CDR3 bases: TGTGCCAGTAGCAGTCTCAGCGGACCTGGAAACACCATATATTTT. The rearrangement uses TRBV19 and TRBJ1-3; D is unresolved. The ends were cut back, 6 bases at V and 2 bases at J, with 14 bases in the middle. Per the germline V gene, CDR1 is LNHDA and CDR2 is SQIVND (reference sequence). The CDR3 has 15 amino acids.

This clone has a handful of counts. The J gene is TRBJ2-6, the V gene TRBV15, with 7 positions matching TRBD1. The CDR3 consists of 17 residues. The trim removed 2 bases at V and 2 bases at J, leaving 6 bases unmatched. Germline assignment: CDR1 LNHNV and CDR2 YYDKDF (reference sequence). CDR3 in amino acids: CATSRQGDITGANVLTF. DNA of the CDR3: TGTGCCACCAGCAGACAGGGGGATATAACTGGGGCCAACGTCCTGACTTTC.

This rearrangement joins TRBV6-1 to TRBJ2-5; the D gene is possibly TRBD2 (5 bases). The length of the CDR3 is 15 residues. Looked up from germline, CDR1 is MNHNS and CDR2 is SASEGT. V lost 2 bases and J 5 bases, leaving 15 bases between the germline ends. The CDR3 DNA is TGTGCCAGCAGTGAAAGCCTACCGGGCGGGGAGACCCAGTACTTC. It is translated as CASSESLPGGETQYF.

CDR3 protein: CASGTGGLYTEAFF. CDR3 in DNA: TGTGCCAGCGGAACAGGGGGCTTGTACACTGAAGCTTTCTTT. The rearrangement joins TRBV6-5 to TRBJ1-1, with 9 positions matching TRBD1. Germline V gene lookup returns CDR1 MNHEY and CDR2 SVGAGI. CDR3 length: 14 amino acids. Trimming took 8 bases from V and 3 from J; bases not matched to a gene: 7.

The V gene is TRBV2, the J gene TRBJ2-5, with 12 nucleotides matching TRBD2. After removal of 3 bases from V and 5 bases from J, the junction contained 1 base not matched to a gene. CDR1 SNHLY and CDR2 FYNNEI come from the germline V gene. The CDR3 length is 14 residues. The CDR3 nucleotides read TGTGCCAGCAGTGAGCTAGCGGGAGGGGAGACCCAGTACTTC. Protein: CASSELAGGETQYF.

The chain is built from TRBV28 and TRBJ1-4; 7 nucleotides match TRBD1. J gave up 0 bases and V 4 bases, and 5 bases lay outside the gene matches. In germline, CDR1 is MDHEN, CDR2 SYDVKM. The CDR3 extends over 16 amino acids. The CDR3 sequence: CASSSTGAATNEKLFF. DNA for the CDR3: TGTGCCAGCAGTTCTACAGGGGCTGCAACTAATGAAAAACTGTTTTTT.

The chain recombines TRBV2 with TRBJ1-2, with unresolved D. The CDR3 totals 12 residues. The germline gives CDR1 SNHLY, CDR2 FYNNEI. V lost 6 bases, J lost 0 bases, and 5 bases lay in between. The CDR3 nucleotides are TGTGCCAGCAGCACAACTAACTATGGCTACACCTTC. Protein product: CASSTTNYGYTF.

This chain connects TRBV27 to TRBJ2-3; TRBD2 agrees at 12 bases. The V segment lost 4 bases and the J segment 1 base; nucleotides outside the gene matches: 3. CDR1 MNHEY and CDR2 SMNVEV come from the germline V gene (reference sequence). The CDR3 has 16 residues. CDR3 amino acids: CASSSSSGRGTDTQYF. CDR3 bases: TGTGCCAGCAGTTCCTCTAGCGGGAGGGGCACAGATACGCAGTATTTT.

The J gene is TRBJ1-5, the V gene TRBV6-1; 9 bases match TRBD1. J gave up 6 bases and V 3 bases, and 3 bases lay outside the gene matches. CDR1 is MNHNS, CDR2 SASEGT, per germline. This CDR3 spans 14 amino acids. CDR3 loop: CASSDRTGVQPQHF. The CDR3 region has the DNA TGTGCCAGCAGTGATAGGACAGGGGTTCAGCCCCAGCATTTT.

The chain combines TRBV7-3 with TRBJ2-2; TRBD2 might be the D (5 bases). V lost 1 base and J 5 bases, leaving 11 bases between the germline ends. The CDR3 has 15 amino acids. The germline V gene encodes CDR1 SGHTA and CDR2 FQGTGA. The CDR3 region is CASSLIWTGTGELFF. The CDR3, as DNA: TGTGCCAGCAGCTTAATCTGGACGGGAACCGGGGAGCTGTTTTTT.

The rearrangement joins TRBV9 to TRBJ2-2; 11 bases are shared with TRBD2. Germline V lookup: CDR1 SGDLS, CDR2 YYNGEE. J was trimmed by 3 bases and V by 3 bases; bases with no gene match: 7. This CDR3 comprises 17 residues. The CDR3 sequence is CASSARLAGGYTGELFF. In DNA, the CDR3 is TGTGCCAGCAGCGCCCGTCTAGCGGGAGGTTACACCGGGGAGCTGTTTTTT.

The chain joins TRBV6-5 to TRBJ1-1, with D hard to call. CDR1 and CDR2 from the germline V gene are MNHEY and SVGAGI. V lost 0 bases to trimming and J lost 0 bases, with 5 bases between them. The length of the CDR3 is 14 residues. The CDR3 region is CASSYSAMNTEAFF. The CDR3 region has the DNA TGTGCCAGCAGTTACTCAGCCATGAACACTGAAGCTTTCTTT.

The DNA of the CDR3 is TGTGCCAGCAGTGAATACTACTACGAGCAGTACTTC. Its protein is CASSEYYYEQYF. This chain connects TRBV25-1 to TRBJ2-7; D is unresolved. The CDR3 loop spans 12 amino acids. Germline CDR1 MGHDK, CDR2 SYGVNS. V lost 0 bases and J lost 3, with 3 bases in between.

The gene calls are TRBV6-1 and TRBJ1-5, with TRBD1 matching 7 bases. The CDR3 runs to 11 residues. Germline-derived CDR1 and CDR2 are MNHNS and SASEGT. As DNA, the CDR3 is TGTTTCACAGGGGTAGCACAGCCCCAGCATTTT. It yields the protein CFTGVAQPQHF.

The chain uses TRBV9 and TRBJ2-7; D may be TRBD2 (5 bases). Germline CDR1 reads SGDLS; CDR2 reads YYNGEE. Trimming removed 0 bases at V and 4 bases at J, with 11 bases between. The CDR3 contains 14 residues. The CDR3 here is CASSVEPGFYEQYF. CDR3 nucleotides: TGTGCCAGCAGCGTAGAGCCGGGGTTTTACGAGCAGTACTTC.